A selection of T cell receptor beta chains follows, all from one sample in a study of CD8 T cell repertoires and HIV-1 epitope variants. Their antigens are not known. TCRdb keeps only in-frame clones here, not all; method: immunoSEQ multiplex PCR. Among about 5,400 clones, 55% to 75% were seen once, and the ten largest hold 35% to 45%. Sequences were obtained from cultured CD8+ T cells derived from PBMCs. The receptors come from a male donor with HIV. CDR3s include the opening cysteine and the closing phenylalanine or tryptophan. A D gene is named only where the DNA matches it firmly. Clone size is shown for a subset of rows, as once, few, many or a class of expanded clone.

j_call v_call d_call clone_size cdr3_aa cdr3_nt
TRBJ2-7 TRBV7-2 - - CASSLDNYEQYF TGTGCCAGCAGCTTAGACAACTACGAGCAGTACTTC
TRBJ2-1 TRBV7-9 - once CASSLEGSEQFF TGTGCCAGCAGCTTAGAAGGGAGTGAGCAGTTCTTC
TRBJ1-1 TRBV5-6 TRBD1 - CASSSPGQLNTEAFF TGTGCCAGCAGCTCGCCGGGACAGCTGAACACTGAAGCTTTCTTT
TRBJ2-2 TRBV4-3 TRBD1 - CASSGTGVTGELFF TGCGCCAGCTCCGGGACAGGGGTTACCGGGGAGCTGTTTTTT
TRBJ2-1 TRBV27 - few CASRETGTTDGQFF TGTGCCAGCAGGGAGACCGGGACCACCGATGGGCAGTTCTTC
TRBJ2-7 TRBV7-8 TRBD1 - CASSSEGQGVEEQYF TGTGCCAGCAGCTCCGAAGGACAGGGTGTAGAAGAGCAGTACTTC
TRBJ1-1 TRBV7-6 TRBD1 - CASSQRSDRVNTEAFF TGTGCCAGCAGCCAACGGTCGGACAGGGTGAACACTGAAGCTTTCTTT
TRBJ2-7 TRBV11-2 TRBD2 few CASSLAASGEYEQYF TGTGCCAGCAGCTTAGCGGCTAGCGGTGAATACGAGCAGTACTTC
TRBJ2-7 TRBV6-1 - few CASSEGAGPYEQYF TGTGCCAGCAGTGAAGGAGCAGGTCCCTACGAGCAGTACTTC
TRBJ2-2 TRBV19 - - CASSLIRGARAGELFF TGTGCCAGTAGTCTCATAAGGGGGGCCCGGGCCGGGGAGCTGTTTTTT
TRBJ2-1 TRBV5-4 TRBD1 - CASSLTGVGEQFF TGTGCCAGCAGCCTTACAGGGGTGGGAGAGCAGTTCTTC
TRBJ1-3 TRBV19 - - CASSSNSGNTIYF TGTGCCAGTAGTTCAAACTCTGGAAACACCATATATTTT
TRBJ2-1 TRBV7-8 - - CASSLGAGGATEQFF TGTGCCAGCAGCTTAGGGGCCGGCGGGGCGACCGAGCAGTTCTTC
TRBJ2-1 TRBV5-4 - - CASSLAVAPGEEKFF TGTGCCAGCAGCTTGGCCGTAGCTCCCGGAGAGGAAAAGTTCTTC
TRBJ2-5 TRBV7-8 - - CASSLAPTDQETQYF TGTGCCAGCAGCTTAGCCCCGACTGACCAAGAGACCCAGTACTTC
TRBJ2-7 TRBV23-1 - few CASSQSGDGAAIYEQYF TGCGCCAGCAGTCAATCGGGGGACGGGGCAGCGATCTACGAGCAGTACTTC
TRBJ2-7 TRBV6-1 - - CASMRGGAGAYEQYF TGTGCCAGCATGAGGGGGGGGGCTGGGGCCTACGAGCAGTACTTC
TRBJ1-5 TRBV7-8 TRBD1 - CASSLGDRDSNQPQHF TGTGCCAGCAGCTTAGGGGACAGGGATAGCAATCAGCCCCAGCATTTT
TRBJ1-1 TRBV5-1 - few CASSSDRIMNTEAFF TGCGCCAGCAGCTCAGACAGGATCATGAACACTGAAGCTTTCTTT
TRBJ1-3 TRBV30 - few CAWSVDSSSGNTIYF TGTGCCTGGAGTGTAGACTCCAGCTCTGGAAACACCATATATTTT
TRBJ2-5 TRBV4-1 TRBD2 once CASSQSLAGAGEQYF TGCGCCAGCAGCCAAAGTCTAGCGGGAGCTGGGGAGCAGTACTTC
TRBJ1-3 TRBV2 - few CASRGTLESSGNTIYF TGTGCCAGCAGAGGGACATTAGAAAGCTCTGGAAACACCATATATTTT
TRBJ2-7 TRBV28 TRBD2 - CASSTGLAGYEQYF TGTGCCAGCAGTACCGGACTAGCGGGATACGAGCAGTACTTC
TRBJ2-3 TRBV18 - - CASSSTGISTDTQYF TGTGCCAGCTCATCAACAGGAATTAGCACAGATACGCAGTATTTT
TRBJ1-1 TRBV2 - - CASLRFRGGKTEAFF TGTGCCAGCTTGCGATTTAGGGGGGGAAAAACTGAAGCTTTCTTT
TRBJ2-1 TRBV19 - few CASSPSGVHEQFF TGTGCCAGTAGTCCCTCAGGGGTCCATGAGCAGTTCTTC
TRBJ1-2 TRBV7-8 TRBD1 - CASSQGSGQGDGYTF TGTGCCAGCAGCCAAGGGTCAGGCCAGGGGGATGGCTACACCTTC
TRBJ2-7 TRBV5-1 - few CASSLGYEQYF TGCGCCAGCAGCTTGGGGTACGAGCAGTACTTC
TRBJ1-1 TRBV28 TRBD1 few CASAIQGGDTEAFF TGTGCCAGCGCCATCCAGGGGGGAGACACTGAAGCTTTCTTT
TRBJ2-7 TRBV6-4 TRBD1 - CASSDSDRGEQYF TGTGCCAGCAGTGACTCGGACAGGGGCGAGCAGTACTTC
TRBJ2-7 TRBV2 - few CASSDELEIYEQYF TGTGCCAGCAGTGACGAGCTCGAGATCTACGAGCAGTACTTC
TRBJ2-3 TRBV5-6 - - CASSLELGGTDTQYF TGTGCCAGCAGCTTGGAACTAGGCGGCACAGATACGCAGTATTTT
TRBJ2-5 TRBV5-1 TRBD2 - CASSLRAVGGETQYF TGCGCCAGCAGCTTACGGGCAGTGGGAGGGGAGACCCAGTACTTC
TRBJ2-3 TRBV18 - - CAPINTDTQYF TGTGCCCCGATCAACACAGATACGCAGTATTTT
TRBJ2-1 TRBV6-1 - - CASTTREGGGNEQFF TGTGCCAGCACCACCAGAGAGGGGGGAGGGAATGAGCAGTTCTTC
TRBJ2-7 TRBV9 - - CASSVSQNSYEQYF TGTGCCAGCAGCGTATCGCAGAACTCCTACGAGCAGTACTTC
TRBJ2-1 TRBV7-9 TRBD2 - CASSGTSGRNEQFF TGTGCCAGCAGCGGGACTAGCGGGAGGAATGAGCAGTTCTTC
TRBJ2-1 TRBV21-1 - - CASSRTGKPGLALYNSYNEQFF TGTGCCAGCAGCAGGACGGGTAAACCGGGACTAGCTCTTTATAACTCCTACAATGAGCAGTTCTTC
TRBJ2-7 TRBV19 - medium-sized CASSISSGAYEQYF TGTGCCAGTAGTATCTCGTCGGGGGCTTACGAGCAGTACTTC
TRBJ1-5 TRBV27 - few CASGEGSNQPQHF TGTGCCAGCGGGGAGGGGAGCAATCAGCCCCAGCATTTT
TRBJ2-2 TRBV6-5 - - CASRSTSATGELFF TGTGCCAGCAGGTCTACTTCGGCAACCGGGGAGCTGTTTTTT
TRBJ2-7 TRBV9 - - CASSVGGGGRDLAYEQYF TGTGCCAGCAGCGTAGGAGGTGGGGGCAGGGACCTTGCCTACGAGCAGTACTTC
TRBJ1-2 TRBV28 - few CASTQGGNYGYTF TGTGCCAGTACACAGGGTGGGAACTATGGCTACACCTTC
TRBJ2-3 TRBV27 TRBD2 few CASSSGGGGTDTQYF TGTGCCAGCAGCTCTGGGGGGGGAGGGACAGATACGCAGTATTTT
TRBJ1-2 TRBV4-2 - few CASSPWPVELDYGYTF TGTGCCAGCAGCCCTTGGCCGGTAGAATTGGACTATGGCTACACCTTC
TRBJ2-7 TRBV18 - - CASSPRGGTRLYEQYF TGTGCCAGCTCTCCAAGGGGGGGGACAAGACTCTACGAGCAGTACTTC
TRBJ2-1 TRBV27 - - CASSLSAGGTYNEQFF TGTGCCAGCAGTTTATCGGCGGGCGGGACCTACAATGAGCAGTTCTTC
TRBJ2-1 TRBV2 - - CASSESESSYNEQFF TGTGCCAGCAGTGAATCTGAAAGCTCCTACAATGAGCAGTTCTTC
TRBJ2-4 TRBV2 TRBD2 - CASSEYAAGVDKNIQYF TGTGCCAGCAGTGAATACGCAGCGGGGGTAGACAAAAACATTCAGTACTTC
TRBJ1-2 TRBV18 TRBD1 - CASSQGADGYTF TGTGCCAGCTCACAGGGGGCAGATGGCTACACCTTC
TRBJ2-5 TRBV9 - - CASSPEPGGIKETQYF TGTGCCAGCAGCCCAGAGCCTGGGGGGATTAAAGAGACCCAGTACTTC
TRBJ2-7 TRBV4-3 - - CASSQGLAGPASYEQYF TGCGCCAGCAGCCAAGGACTGGCAGGACCCGCCTCCTACGAGCAGTACTTC
TRBJ2-5 TRBV30 - once CAWSEERGQETQYF TGTGCCTGGAGTGAGGAACGGGGGCAAGAGACCCAGTACTTC